Below, 27 T cell receptor beta chains from the same sample are listed, as sequenced in a study of control samples from healthy donors and cancer patients. Libraries were prepared by immunoSEQ multiplex PCR; TCRdb keeps only in-frame clonotypes and omits some of them. This sample carries tens of thousands of clones, approximately 94% of them seen once, and the ten largest clones take approximately 24%. The sequencing sample was made of blood. These receptors all come from a man in his sixties in good health.

This rearrangement joins TRBV2 to TRBJ2-7; no firm D call. Trimming left V 3 bases short and J 4 bases short, with 1 base between. The germline V gene encodes CDR1 SNHLY and CDR2 FYNNEI. CDR3 length: 10 amino acids. The CDR3 DNA follows: TGTGCCAGCAGTGATTACGAGCAGTACTTC. Amino acids: CASSDYEQYF.

The gene calls are TRBV6-5 and TRBJ1-1; D not resolved. V lost 7 bases and J 4 bases, leaving 19 bases between the germline ends. The CDR3 runs 15 residues. Germline lookup yields CDR1 MNHEY and CDR2 SVGAGI. This CDR3 reads CASTLTPGDFTEAFF. Written as DNA, the CDR3 is TGTGCCAGCACTCTAACGCCGGGAGATTTCACTGAAGCTTTCTTT.

The rearrangement links TRBV1 to TRBJ2-2; the DNA was not compared with TRBD2, the D call given in the table. TRBV1 is noted as a pseudogene. This CDR3 region has 16 residues. CDR3 sequence: CTSSWPSSGNTGELFF. The CDR3 coding sequence is TGCACCAGCAGCTGGCCCTCTAGCGGCAACACCGGGGAGCTGTTTTTT.

The chain joins TRBV27 to TRBJ1-5; weak D call: TRBD1 (6 bases). The CDR3 is made up of 13 amino acids. V was shortened by 4 bases and J by 11 bases, with 15 bases between the two germline ends. The germline gives CDR1 MNHEY, CDR2 SMNVEV (reference sequence). The CDR3 DNA follows: TGTGCCAGCAGTTCGACAGGTACGGGGGCCCAGCATTTT. Amino acids: CASSSTGTGAQHF.

Remarks on this clone: The same CDR3 also results from other DNA sequences found in this sample. V usage is TRBV10-3 and J usage is TRBJ1-1, with TRBD1 matching 7 bases. V was clipped by 6 bases and J by 1 base; unmatched bases: 5. CDR3 size: 14 residues. From germline, CDR1 is ENHRY and CDR2 SYGVKD. As DNA, the CDR3 is TGTGCCATCAGGCGACAGGGTGGGAACACTGAAGCTTTCTTT. Protein: CAIRRQGGNTEAFF.

The chain uses TRBV5-4 and TRBJ2-7, with 11 bases that match TRBD2. Germline lookup yields CDR1 SGHNT and CDR2 YYREEE (reference sequence). This CDR3 has 15 residues. The junction had 0 bases not matched to a gene; V was cut back by 0 bases and J by 1 base. The CDR3 here is CASSLGLAGSYEQYF. CDR3 nucleotide sequence: TGTGCCAGCAGCTTGGGACTAGCGGGGTCCTACGAGCAGTACTTC.

The chain joins TRBV4-1 to TRBJ1-3; no clear D. Germline V gene lookup returns CDR1 MGHRA and CDR2 YSYEKL. Trimming took 0 bases from V and 3 from J, leaving 9 bases between them. CDR3 size: 15 residues. In DNA, the CDR3 is TGCGCCAGCAGCCAAGATGGAGACATTGGAAACACCATATATTTT. It specifies CASSQDGDIGNTIYF.

CDR3 loop: CSVVGLAGVSEQFF. DNA for the CDR3: TGCAGCGTTGTAGGACTAGCGGGAGTGAGTGAGCAGTTCTTC. The chain carries TRBV29-1 and TRBJ2-1; 13 nucleotides match TRBD2. Trimming at V came to 4 bases and at J to 9 bases, leaving 6 bases not matched to a gene. The CDR3 has 14 amino acids. Germline CDR1 reads SQVTM; CDR2 reads ANQGSEA.

V usage is TRBV5-1 and J usage is TRBJ2-7, with 8 positions matching TRBD1. CDR1 and CDR2 from the germline V gene are SGHRS and YFSETQ. The CDR3 has 14 amino acids. V dropped 5 bases and J dropped 3; count of bases not matched to a gene: 7. The CDR3 bases are TGCGCCAGCAGAACCGGGACAGGCCTCTACGAGCAGTACTTC. It yields the protein CASRTGTGLYEQYF.

The chain combines TRBV20-1 with TRBJ2-3; D ambiguous. From germline, CDR1 is DFQATT and CDR2 SNEGSKA (reference sequence). The CDR3 has 11 amino acids. Between the trimmed V and J ends, which lost 8 bases and 3 bases, there was a span of 9 bases. The CDR3 DNA is TGCAGTAGCGAGAAGACAGATACGCAGTATTTT. Its translation is CSSEKTDTQYF.

This chain connects TRBV29-1 to TRBJ1-3; the match to TRBD1 covers 9 bases. Germline loops: CDR1 SQVTM, CDR2 ANQGSEA. The CDR3 is 15 residues long. V dropped 2 bases and J dropped 1; count of bases not matched to a gene: 3. CDR3 residues: CSVEPGQGSGNTIYF. DNA of the CDR3: TGCAGCGTTGAACCGGGACAGGGATCTGGAAACACCATATATTTT.

The rearrangement joins TRBV10-3 to TRBJ1-6, with D possibly TRBD1 on 5 matching bases. Germline V gives CDR1 ENHRY, CDR2 SYGVKD. The CDR3 covers 14 residues. Trimming stripped 6 bases from V and 2 bases from J, with 8 bases between. For the CDR3, the DNA is TGTGCCATCAGACAGGACGCCTATAATTCACCCCTCCACTTT. Amino acids: CAIRQDAYNSPLHF.

The V gene is TRBV7-6, the J gene TRBJ1-1; no reliable D call. The germline CDR1 and CDR2 sequences are SGHVS and FNYEAQ. With 2 bases removed from V and 5 bases from J, the gap between germline ends came to 15 bases. The CDR3 covers 15 residues. In DNA form, the CDR3 reads TGTGCCAGCAGCTTATTATTCGGGTTGTCAACTGAAGCTTTCTTT. Its translation: CASSLLFGLSTEAFF.

The V call is TRBV9, the J call TRBJ2-3; D not resolved. The germline V gene encodes CDR1 SGDLS and CDR2 YYNGEE. Trimming took off 1 base at V and 4 bases at J, with 13 bases between the two ends. This CDR3 has 15 amino acids. CDR3 amino acids: CASSVTARWADTQYF. The CDR3 DNA sequence: TGTGCCAGCAGCGTAACGGCCCGTTGGGCAGATACGCAGTATTTT.

The chain uses TRBV7-9 and TRBJ1-3; weak D call: TRBD1 (6 bases). This CDR3 has 16 residues. V lost 6 bases and J lost 0, with 15 bases in between. From germline, CDR1 is SEHNR and CDR2 FQNEAQ (reference sequence). The CDR3 region has the DNA TGTGCCAGCAGGTTCGGGGGCCTCAGCTCTGGAAACACCATATATTTT. Translated: CASRFGGLSSGNTIYF.

The genes are TRBV27 and TRBJ1-6; D uncertain. The V gene's germline CDR1 is MNHEY and CDR2 SMNVEV (reference sequence). Trimming removed 5 bases at V and 6 bases at J, with 2 bases between. The CDR3 sequence is 11 residues long. CDR3 nucleotides: TGTGCCAGCAGTACTAATTCACCCCTCCACTTT. It yields the protein CASSTNSPLHF.

The chain has TRBV18 and TRBJ2-7, with D possibly being TRBD1 (6 bases). CDR3 length equals 16 residues. Per germline, CDR1 KGHSH and CDR2 LQKENI. The V gene lost 2 bases and the J gene lost 0 bases, with 14 bases spanning the gap. As DNA, the CDR3 is TGTGCCAGCTCACCAAGCCCAGGGGCCAGCTCCTACGAGCAGTACTTC. This sequence encodes CASSPSPGASSYEQYF. Drawing the rest from reference TRBV18 and TRBJ2-7, the complete variable domain is NAGVMQNPRHLVRRRGQEARLRCSPMKGHSHVYWYRQLPEEGLKFMVYLQKENIIDESGMPKERFSAEFPKEGPSILRIQQVVRGDSAAYFCASSPSPGASSYEQYFGPGTRLTVT.

The V gene is TRBV27, the J gene TRBJ2-1, with no clear D. Germline V CDR1 and CDR2: MNHEY, SMNVEV (reference sequence). The V and J ends lost 5 bases and 2 bases respectively, with 7 bases between them. The CDR3 covers 13 residues. CDR3 protein: CASSPPPYNEQFF. Here the CDR3 DNA reads TGTGCCAGCAGTCCGCCACCCTACAATGAGCAGTTCTTC.

This chain uses TRBV19 with TRBJ2-5; 9 bases align to TRBD2. The V segment lost 1 base and the J segment 1 base; nucleotides outside the gene matches: 10. Germline assignment: CDR1 LNHDA and CDR2 SQIVND (reference sequence). This CDR3 is 18 amino acids long. CDR3 nucleotide sequence: TGTGCCAGTAGTATAGTCGTTAGCGGGAGCCCGGCCCAAGAGACCCAGTACTTC. This encodes CASSIVVSGSPAQETQYF. Based on the CDR3 plus reference TRBV19 and TRBJ2-5, the full variable domain is DGGITQSPKYLFRKEGQNVTLSCEQNLNHDAMYWYRQDPGQGLRLIYYSQIVNDFQKGDIAEGYSVSREKKESFPLTVTSAQKNPTAFYLCASSIVVSGSPAQETQYFGPGTRLLVL.

The rearrangement links TRBV5-1 to TRBJ2-3; D call uncertain. Germline assignment: CDR1 SGHRS and CDR2 YFSETQ. This CDR3 region has 12 residues. Deletions cut 5 bases from V and 2 bases from J, with 6 bases between. CDR3 nucleotide sequence: TGCGCCAGCAGGTGGGACACAGATACGCAGTATTTT. Translating gives CASRWDTDTQYF.

The chain uses TRBV15 and TRBJ1-3; D is unclear. The germline V gene encodes CDR1 LNHNV and CDR2 YYDKDF (reference sequence). V was cut by 4 bases and J by 0 bases, with 7 bases left in between. This CDR3 contains 14 residues. CDR3 loop: CATSIRGSGNTIYF. CDR3 nucleotides: TGTGCCACCAGCATTCGGGGCTCTGGAAACACCATATATTTT.

This clone was picked up one time. V usage is TRBV29-1 and J usage is TRBJ2-3; 7 bases line up with TRBD1. V lost 5 bases and J lost 5; bases outside the gene matches: 4. Germline CDR1 SQVTM, CDR2 ANQGSEA. The CDR3 is 12 residues long. In nucleotides, the CDR3 is TGCAGCGTTACCTGGACAGGAGATACGCAGTATTTT. Encoded protein: CSVTWTGDTQYF.

This chain's CDR3 is CASSPREGLADQETQYF. The CDR3 region has the DNA TGTGCCAGCAGCCCCCGCGAAGGACTAGCGGACCAAGAGACCCAGTACTTC. J is TRBJ2-5 and V is TRBV9; 10 bases are shared with TRBD2. The J segment lost 0 bases and the V segment lost 4 bases, leaving 9 bases of the junction unmatched. The CDR3 is made up of 17 amino acids. Germline CDR1 is SGDLS and CDR2 is YYNGEE.

V and J are TRBV5-6 and TRBJ2-3; D unresolved. The CDR3 extends over 14 amino acids. V was cut by 0 bases and J by 0 bases, with 5 bases left in between. Germline V CDR1 and CDR2: SGHDT, YYEEEE. For the CDR3, the DNA is TGTGCCAGCAGCTTGGGCGTGAGCACAGATACGCAGTATTTT. Amino acid sequence: CASSLGVSTDTQYF.

This chain joins TRBV19 and TRBJ1-3; D gene unclear. The CDR3 loop spans 18 amino acids. Germline lookup yields CDR1 LNHDA and CDR2 SQIVND (reference sequence). With 6 bases removed from V and 0 bases from J, the gap between germline ends came to 21 bases. The CDR3 loop reads CASSPGPQTNPSGNTIYF. CDR3 DNA sequence: TGTGCCAGTAGCCCCGGCCCCCAGACAAACCCCTCTGGAAACACCATATATTTT.

The chain recombines TRBV2 with TRBJ1-2, with D perhaps matching TRBD1 (5 bases). CDR3 size: 12 residues. Per germline, CDR1 SNHLY and CDR2 FYNNEI. Trimming stripped 9 bases from V and 1 base from J, with 9 bases between. CDR3 coding DNA: TGTGCCAGTTGGGACGGTAACTATGGCTACACCTTC. This sequence encodes CASWDGNYGYTF.

The chain recombines TRBV5-1 with TRBJ1-2; 9 bases fit TRBD1. Trimming cost V 4 bases and J 8 bases; bases outside gene matches: 12. The CDR3 runs 15 residues. Per the germline V gene, CDR1 is SGHRS and CDR2 is YFSETQ. CDR3 DNA: TGCGCCAGCAGCCCCCTATGGACAGGGGAAGGAGGCTACACCTTC. This translates into CASSPLWTGEGGYTF.